A single sample is the source of the 12 T cell receptor beta chains below, sequenced in a study of T cell repertoires in cytomegalovirus infection. TCRdb analysed the reads with MiXCR anew, one entry per CDR3 protein. Among about 310,000 distinct CDR3 sequences, roughly 15% were seen once, and the ten largest hold around 13%. The sequencing input was PBMCs. Receptor source: a human donor in good health (CMV status not recorded). Some clones in this sample may be carry-over from other donors' samples.

This sequence joins TRBV4-1 and TRBJ2-1; 8 bases match TRBD2. Germline loops: CDR1 MGHRA, CDR2 YSYEKL. V gave up 4 bases and J gave up 2 bases; unmatched junction bases: 7. The CDR3 loop spans 16 amino acids. The CDR3 bases are TGCGCCAGCAGCCGGCAGTTAGCGGGAACCTACAATGAGCAGTTCTTC. Amino acid sequence: CASSRQLAGTYNEQFF.

At least ten counts were recorded for this clonotype. V gene TRBV7-6 combines with J gene TRBJ2-2, with 9 bases fitting TRBD1. Trimming took 1 base from V and 3 from J; bases not matched to a gene: 9. The CDR3 spans 18 residues. The germline CDR1 and CDR2 sequences are SGHVS and FNYEAQ. CDR3 amino acids: CASSLDPGQGSDTGELFF. Here the CDR3 DNA reads TGTGCCAGCAGCTTAGATCCGGGACAGGGATCGGACACCGGGGAGCTGTTTTTT. The variable domain in full, with the rest retrieved from reference TRBV7-6 and TRBJ2-2, is GAGVSQSPRYKVTKRGQDVALRCDPISGHVSLYWYRQALGQGPEFLTYFNYEAQQDKSGLPNDRFSAERPEGSISTLTIQRTEQRDSAMYRCASSLDPGQGSDTGELFFGEGSRLTVL.

This clonotype was detected ten times or more. The chain uses TRBV7-2 and TRBJ1-1, with TRBD1 as a possible D gene (6 bases). V was clipped by 6 bases and J by 2 bases, with 16 bases between them. Germline V gene lookup returns CDR1 SGHTA and CDR2 FQGNSA. This CDR3 region has 15 residues. The CDR3 nucleotides read TGTGCCAGCAGGCCGGGGGGGGGCACTAACACTGAAGCTTTCTTT. Residues: CASRPGGGTNTEAFF.

The chain recombines TRBV6-6 with TRBJ2-5, with TRBD2 identical over 8 bases. CDR3 length equals 16 residues. Trimming at V came to 6 bases and at J to 5 bases, leaving 14 bases not matched to a gene. Germline V gene sequence: CDR1 MNHNY, CDR2 SVGAGI (reference sequence). The CDR3 here is CASSPTAGGSRETQYF. The CDR3, as DNA: TGTGCCAGCAGCCCCACTGCGGGGGGATCTCGGGAGACCCAGTACTTC.

Of note for this clonotype: The CDR3 does not end in the conserved phenylalanine or tryptophan, so this is likely a read error. The DNA is omitted, as the CDR3 cannot be located on it reliably, and the CDR3 follows TCRdb's listing. The rearrangement joins TRBV27 to TRBJ2-7; the D call in the table, TRBD1, was not verified against the DNA. Germline CDR1 MNHEY, CDR2 SMNVEV (reference sequence). Termini included, the CDR3 measures 14 amino acids. The CDR3 sequence: CASSPSSGTGPRSY.

The sample holds a few counts of this clonotype. The chain carries TRBV3-1 and TRBJ2-7, with a tentative D call TRBD1 (7 bases). The length of the CDR3 is 14 residues. Per germline, CDR1 LGHDT and CDR2 YNNKEL (reference sequence). The V end was cut by 4 bases, the J end by 3 bases, with 13 bases between. In nucleotides, the CDR3 is TGTGCCAGCAGCCGGGGGGACAGTTTCTACGAGCAGTACTTC. Its translation: CASSRGDSFYEQYF.

This clonotype was observed a handful of times. J is TRBJ2-5 and V is TRBV20-1; TRBD1 matches at 11 bases. Per germline, CDR1 DFQATT and CDR2 SNEGSKA (reference sequence). The CDR3 is 13 residues long. The V segment lost 7 bases and the J segment 5 bases; nucleotides outside the gene matches: 6. The DNA of the CDR3 is TGCAGTGTTGGACAGGGGGCCGGGGAGACCCAGTACTTC. Its protein product is CSVGQGAGETQYF.

This clonotype showed up many times. J is TRBJ2-1 and V is TRBV7-2, with D perhaps matching TRBD1 or TRBD2 (5 bases each). Germline lookup yields CDR1 SGHTA and CDR2 FQGNSA. The CDR3 spans 16 residues. Trimming stripped 5 bases from V and 4 bases from J, with 18 bases between. CDR3 in amino acids: CASSARDRDPYNEQFF. The CDR3 DNA reads TGTGCCAGCAGCGCCCGGGACCGCGACCCATACAATGAGCAGTTCTTC. Full variable domain (missing parts from reference TRBV7-2 and TRBJ2-1): GAGVSQSPSNKVTEKGKDVELRCDPISGHTALYWYRQSLGQGLEFLIYFQGNSAPDKSGLPSDRFSAERTGGSVSTLTIQRTQQEDSAVYLCASSARDRDPYNEQFFGPGTRLTVL.

This clonotype was picked up many times. This rearrangement joins TRBV12-3 or TRBV12-4 to TRBJ1-1; possible D gene TRBD1, 6 bases. V dropped 6 bases and J dropped 4 bases, with 21 bases sitting between them. This CDR3 contains 16 residues. CDR3 DNA: TGTGCCAGCAGCCAATCGGGCAGGGGACGTGCCACTGAAGCTTTCTTT. This codes for CASSQSGRGRATEAFF.

Concerning this clonotype: An end of the junction does not agree with germline; a read error may underlie this. The chain joins TRBV7-2 to TRBJ1-5; D uncertain. CDR3 length: 13 amino acids. Germline V gene data show CDR1 as SGHTA and CDR2 as FQGNSA. This chain's CDR3 is CAGSLTGNQPQHF. The CDR3 nucleotides are TGTGCCGGCAGCTTAACAGGCAATCAGCCCCAGCATTTT.

This clonotype has a count of ten or more. The chain recombines TRBV2 with TRBJ2-7; the D is unclear. The CDR3 totals 11 residues. The germline gives CDR1 SNHLY, CDR2 FYNNEI. V shed 6 bases and J shed 7 bases, with 10 bases lying between them. CDR3 DNA: TGTGCCAGCAGAGGGTTGGGGGAGCAGTACTTC. It translates to CASRGLGEQYF.

This clonotype was counted between two and nine times. The chain recombines TRBV12-3 or TRBV12-4 with TRBJ1-2; TRBD1 matches at 7 bases. The length of the CDR3 is 14 residues. Losses at the gene ends were 4 bases for V and 4 bases for J; bases not matched to a gene: 6. This CDR3 is CASSSPGQTYGYTF. The DNA of the CDR3 is TGTGCCAGCAGTTCACCGGGACAGACCTATGGCTACACCTTC.